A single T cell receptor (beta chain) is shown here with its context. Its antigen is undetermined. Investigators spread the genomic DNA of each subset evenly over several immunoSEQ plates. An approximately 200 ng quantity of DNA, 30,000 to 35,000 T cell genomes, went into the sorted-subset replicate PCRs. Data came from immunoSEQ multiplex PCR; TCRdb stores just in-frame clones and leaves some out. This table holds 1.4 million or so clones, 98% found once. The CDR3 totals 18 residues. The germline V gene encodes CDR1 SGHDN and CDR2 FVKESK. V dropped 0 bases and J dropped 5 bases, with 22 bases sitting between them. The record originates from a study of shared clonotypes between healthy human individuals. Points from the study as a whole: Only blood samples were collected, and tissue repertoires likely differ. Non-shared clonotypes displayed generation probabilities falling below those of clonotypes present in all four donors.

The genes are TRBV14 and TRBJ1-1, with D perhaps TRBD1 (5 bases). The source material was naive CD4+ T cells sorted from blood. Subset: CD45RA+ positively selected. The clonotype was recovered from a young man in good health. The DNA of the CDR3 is TGTGCCAGCAGCCAAGAGAGCTCTGGGAGGGGCTATCGGACTGAAGCTTTCTTT. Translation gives CASSQESSGRGYRTEAFF. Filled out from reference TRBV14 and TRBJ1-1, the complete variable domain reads EAGVTQFPSHSVIEKGQTVTLRCDPISGHDNLYWYRRVMGKEIKFLLHFVKESKQDESGMPNNRFLAERTGGTYSTLKVQPAELEDSGVYFCASSQESSGRGYRTEAFFGQGTRLTVV.